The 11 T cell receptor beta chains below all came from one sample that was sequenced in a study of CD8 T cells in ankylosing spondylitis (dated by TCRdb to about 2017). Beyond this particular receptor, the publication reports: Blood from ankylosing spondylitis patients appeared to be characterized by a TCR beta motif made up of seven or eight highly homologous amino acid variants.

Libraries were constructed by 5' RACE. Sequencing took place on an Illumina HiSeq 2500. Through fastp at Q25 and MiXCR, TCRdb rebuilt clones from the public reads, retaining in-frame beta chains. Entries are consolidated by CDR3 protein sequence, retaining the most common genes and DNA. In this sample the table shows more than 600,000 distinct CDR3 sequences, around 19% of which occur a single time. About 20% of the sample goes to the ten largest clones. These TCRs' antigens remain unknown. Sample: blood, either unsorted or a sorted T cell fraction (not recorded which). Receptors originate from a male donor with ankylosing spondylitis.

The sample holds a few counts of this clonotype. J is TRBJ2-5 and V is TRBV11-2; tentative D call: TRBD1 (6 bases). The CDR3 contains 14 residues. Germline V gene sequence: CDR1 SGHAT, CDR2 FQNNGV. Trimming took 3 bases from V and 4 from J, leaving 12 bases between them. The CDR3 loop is CASSLDRFSETQYF. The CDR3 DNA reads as TGTGCCAGCAGCTTGGACAGATTTTCAGAGACCCAGTACTTC.

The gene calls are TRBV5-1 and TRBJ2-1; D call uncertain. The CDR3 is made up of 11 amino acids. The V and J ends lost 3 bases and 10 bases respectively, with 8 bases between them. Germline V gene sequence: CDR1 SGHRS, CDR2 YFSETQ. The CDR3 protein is CASSSPPEQFF. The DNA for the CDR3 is TGCGCCAGCAGCTCACCACCGGAGCAGTTCTTC.

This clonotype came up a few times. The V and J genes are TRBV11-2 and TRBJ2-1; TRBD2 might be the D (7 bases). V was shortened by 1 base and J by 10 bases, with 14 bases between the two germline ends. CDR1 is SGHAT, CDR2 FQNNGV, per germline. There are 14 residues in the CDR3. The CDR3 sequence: CASSLVPGRGEQFF. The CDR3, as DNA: TGTGCCAGCAGCTTAGTTCCGGGGAGGGGGGAGCAGTTCTTC. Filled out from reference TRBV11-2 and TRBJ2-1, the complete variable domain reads EAGVAQSPRYKIIEKRQSVAFWCNPISGHATLYWYQQILGQGPKLLIQFQNNGVVDDSQLPKDRFSAERLKGVDSTLKIQPAKLEDSAVYLCASSLVPGRGEQFFGPGTRLTVL.

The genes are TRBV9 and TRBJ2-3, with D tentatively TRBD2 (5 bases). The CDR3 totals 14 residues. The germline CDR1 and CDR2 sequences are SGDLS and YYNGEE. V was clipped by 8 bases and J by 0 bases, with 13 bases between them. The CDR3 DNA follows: TGTGCCAGTCAGAGCGGCACTAGCACAGATACGCAGTATTTT. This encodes CASQSGTSTDTQYF.

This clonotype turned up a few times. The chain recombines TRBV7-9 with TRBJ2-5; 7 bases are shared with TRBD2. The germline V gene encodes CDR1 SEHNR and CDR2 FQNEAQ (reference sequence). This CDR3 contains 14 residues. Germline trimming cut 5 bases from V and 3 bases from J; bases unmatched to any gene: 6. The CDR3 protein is CASSRLAVKETQYF. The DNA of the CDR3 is TGTGCCAGCAGCCGGCTAGCGGTAAAAGAGACCCAGTACTTC. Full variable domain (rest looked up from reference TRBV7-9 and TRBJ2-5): DTGVSQNPRHKITKRGQNVTFRCDPISEHNRLYWYRQTLGQGPEFLTYFQNEAQLEKSRLLSDRFSAERPKGSFSTLEIQRTEQGDSAMYLCASSRLAVKETQYFGPGTRLLVL.

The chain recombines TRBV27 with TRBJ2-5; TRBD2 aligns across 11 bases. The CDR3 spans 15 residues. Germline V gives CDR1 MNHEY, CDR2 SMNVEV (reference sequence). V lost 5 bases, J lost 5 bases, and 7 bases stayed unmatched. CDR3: CASSVGLAAIETQYF. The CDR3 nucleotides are TGTGCCAGCAGTGTGGGACTAGCGGCGATCGAGACCCAGTACTTC.

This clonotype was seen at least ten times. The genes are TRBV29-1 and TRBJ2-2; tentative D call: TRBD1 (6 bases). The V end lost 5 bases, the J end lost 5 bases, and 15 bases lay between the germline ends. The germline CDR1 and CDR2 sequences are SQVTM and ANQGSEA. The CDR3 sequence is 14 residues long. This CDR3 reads CSVPQGSVTGELFF. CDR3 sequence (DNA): TGCAGCGTTCCACAGGGAAGCGTTACCGGGGAGCTGTTTTTT.

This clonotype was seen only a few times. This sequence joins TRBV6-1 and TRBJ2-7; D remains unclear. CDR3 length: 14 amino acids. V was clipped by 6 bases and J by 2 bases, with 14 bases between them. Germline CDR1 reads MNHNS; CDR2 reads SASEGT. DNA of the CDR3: TGTGCCAGCAGGTCGGTAGGAGCAGCCTACGAGCAGTACTTC. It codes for CASRSVGAAYEQYF.

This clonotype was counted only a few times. In nucleotides, the CDR3 is TGTGCCACCAGCCCATGGGCAACAGGGGAATTCGGCTACACCTTC. Translation gives CATSPWATGEFGYTF. The V gene is TRBV15, the J gene TRBJ1-2, with 7 nucleotides matching TRBD1. This CDR3 comprises 15 residues. CDR1 and CDR2 from the germline V gene are LNHNV and YYDKDF (reference sequence). Losses at the gene ends were 5 bases for V and 8 bases for J; bases not matched to a gene: 14.

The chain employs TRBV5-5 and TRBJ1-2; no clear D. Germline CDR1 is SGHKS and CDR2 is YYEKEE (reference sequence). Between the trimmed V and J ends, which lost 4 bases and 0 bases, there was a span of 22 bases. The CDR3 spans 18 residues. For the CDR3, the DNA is TGTGCCAGCAGCGTATCTCTGGGGAGGGTTGGGACTAACTATGGCTACACCTTC. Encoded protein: CASSVSLGRVGTNYGYTF.

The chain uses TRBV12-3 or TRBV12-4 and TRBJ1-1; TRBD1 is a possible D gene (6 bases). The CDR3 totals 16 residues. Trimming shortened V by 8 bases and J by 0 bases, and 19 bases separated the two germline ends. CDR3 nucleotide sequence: TGTGCCAGCGAAGACAGGCAGGGGACTTTGAACACTGAAGCTTTCTTT. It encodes CASEDRQGTLNTEAFF.